The source of this T cell receptor beta chain is a study of blood T cell repertoires in COVID-19. Across the whole study: T cells, B-cell-depleted T cells, or PBMCs supplied cDNA or gDNA.

In the authors' methods: Amplification from reference gene primers served as the basis for estimated nucleated cell counts. Method: immunoSEQ multiplex PCR; TCRdb's copy keeps in-frame clones and lacks some. The V and J calls and the clone size are those of that table, but D and trimming were determined from the DNA. The table shows 140,000 to 150,000 clones, with 60% to 85% occurring only once. Trimming removed 5 bases from V and 2 bases from J, with 10 bases in between. Germline V gene lookup returns CDR1 SGHVS and CDR2 FQNEAQ. The CDR3 sequence is 13 residues long. This chain uses TRBV7-8 with TRBJ2-7, with no clear D. The receptor's source is a woman aged 60-75 years with acute or convalescent COVID-19. Sequencing used peripheral blood. The DNA of the CDR3 is TGTGCCAGCAGCCCCTCGGCGGCCTACGAGCAGTACTTC. It translates to CASSPSAAYEQYF.